This TCR beta chain came from a study of CD8+ T cells in alopecia areata (dated by TCRdb to between 2017 and 2018). About the investigation overall: To study T cell clonal expansion in alopecia areata, the researchers applied high-throughput TCRbeta sequencing to both the C3H/HeJ mouse model and human patients. In humans, TCRbeta sequencing was performed on scalp tissue and on sorted CD4+ and CD8+ peripheral blood T cells from healthy controls and from patients with patchy or totalis/universalis alopecia areata. Scalp clonality was compared across normal scalp (n=4), patchy alopecia areata scalp (n=8), and alopecia totalis/universalis scalp (n=8). RNA was obtained with the PAXgene miRNA kit for fixed scalp, the miRNeasy kit for PBMCs, and the RNeasy kit for mouse skin. Amplification of TCRbeta CDR3 regions was done by immunoSEQ multiplex PCR using 35 Vbeta forward primers and 13 Jbeta reverse primers. Findings and caveats that apply to the study as a whole: Unlike mouse skin, which is dominated by gammadelta T cells, normal human skin has resident alphabeta T cells that are also sequenced, and this complicates analysis of the scalp TCR repertoire. Higher clonality and more expanded CD8+ clones were observed in lesional scalp than in normal scalp, particularly in alopecia totalis/universalis, a finding suggestive of antigenic drive. Compared with mice, TCR sequences shared between patients were less clear, possibly partly because of HLA diversity across the patient population.

As regards this clone: The target of this receptor is not known. It has no much larger one-base neighbor in the sample; base qualities were not kept.

The library was made by the immunoSEQ multiplex PCR assay. RNA was extracted from all samples and reverse transcribed into cDNA as template for TCR sequencing. First-strand cDNA was synthesized with SuperScript III using a 2:1 mix of oligo-dT and random hexamers. Amplification bias was assessed with a synthetic immune receptor repertoire, and residual bias was removed computationally. The source study handled its data this way. Raw reads were preprocessed to remove errors, and CDR3 was defined by IMGT conventions from the conserved cysteine to phenylalanine. To get clonality, Shannon entropy was normalized by log2 of the number of productive unique TCRs and the result was subtracted from 1. Whether scalp clones were CD4 or CD8 was inferred by matching scalp TCRbeta sequences against CD4 and CD8 repertoires sorted from blood. TCRdb took over this immuneACCESS table, retaining in-frame rearrangements with V and J assigned. Such tables are incomplete; in checked studies, under half of the missing clones stem from an unresolved V gene, and the remainder is unexplained. That table supplies the V and J calls and clone size; D and trimming were determined from the DNA. The sample table records about 100,000 clones; 58% of these occur just once. The ten most abundant clones make up around 23% of the sample.

Unmatched junction bases come to 6, with V trimmed by 3 bases and J by 2 bases. Via the germline V gene, CDR1 is SGHRS and CDR2 YFSETQ. The CDR3 numbers 16 residues from cysteine through phenylalanine. The entry retains the CDR3 DNA only, 48 bases that are in frame from base 1. Lesional scalp punch biopsies and peripheral blood were obtained from alopecia areata patients. PBMCs were separated by density centrifugation and stained for CD3, CD4 and CD8, after which CD4+ and CD8+ T cells were sorted on a FACSAria. Alopecia areata patients who were not treated were recruited through a multicenter biomarker study. In a handful of patients from the biomarker study, the blood CD8+ T cells went through an additional sort into NKG2D-low and NKG2D-high fractions.

This receptor was taken from a human donor with alopecia areata. The rearranged chain carries TRBV5-1 and TRBJ2-2; 8 central nucleotides agree with TRBD2. Sequences were obtained from NKG2D-low CD8+ T cells sorted from blood. The meaning of the sample's cell subset or site label: sorted CD8+ NKG2D-low blood T cells. The CDR3 region: CASSWTGLENTGELFF. The nucleotides are TGCGCCAGCAGCTGGACGGGACTAGAAAACACCGGGGAGCTGTTTTTT.